This is a list of T cell receptor beta chains from one sample in a study of cytomegalovirus exposure and HLA in healthy donors. TCRdb's copy holds only in-frame clones and misses some; the assay was immunoSEQ multiplex PCR. The sample comprises 80,000 to 100,000 clones, about four fifths of which are singletons, and roughly 5.1% rests with the top ten. Specimen: PBMCs. The receptors stem from a man aged 40-49 years in good health and CMV-seropositive. Both conserved end residues are part of each CDR3.

v_call cdr3_aa
TRBV28 CASRGTGGRGTQYF
TRBV11-1 CASSLVSFGELFF
TRBV19 CASLRQDDNEKLFF
TRBV27 CASGQGTGTLYEQYF
TRBV10-3 CAIRRGTNYNEQFF
TRBV27 CASSFGGSSGANVLTF
TRBV11-3 CASSLKRDSSPRETQYF
TRBV30 CAWNRPGETQYF
TRBV30 CAWTGAVVRVAPLHF
TRBV28 CASSLIPVSNTEAFF
TRBV2 CASSVGSGTEAFF
TRBV29-1 CSVVEGLFGYTF
TRBV2 CASTRDWDEQFF
TRBV18 CASSPRDSLRDTQYF
TRBV7-7 CASSVDREETQYF
TRBV29-1 CSVASERDGNEQFF
TRBV2 CASSAMGLRQETQYF
TRBV2 CASSEAGTGGGELYGYTF
TRBV2 CASGAGTAGANVLTF
TRBV5-1 CASSLRPSSKTSGEGSYEQYF
TRBV18 CASSPWDRGTNTEAFF
TRBV11-1 CASSSGSNRGTDTQYF
TRBV5-1 CASSREGYGYTF
TRBV15 CATSTRTGANEKLFF
TRBV18 CASSPPGQGSHTGELFF
TRBV18 CASSPRTGADNEQFF
TRBV18 CASSPKQGVNEKLFF
TRBV28 CASSSLGGSYSYNGQFF
TRBV19 CASVTRGNEQFF
TRBV25-1 CASSGAHF
TRBV27 CASSFSAEKGYEQYF
TRBV5-6 CASSLGHRDRENEKLFF
TRBV5-1 CASSSEGAGELFF
TRBV10-3 CAISEVQVANTGELFF
TRBV2 CASSSGQGNQPQHF
TRBV4-1 CASSQAEQGDSNQPQHF
TRBV7-7 CASSLQGGSGNTIYF
TRBV2 CASSGSSDTQYF
TRBV7-5 CARSLVPGQGDYGYTF
TRBV5-1 CASSFGQQGDEQFF
TRBV29-1 CSVDTERNYGYTF
TRBV5-4 CASSLRSGGEKLFF
TRBV5-4 CASSLRDRVYGYTF
TRBV11-2 CASSSTLAFANTGELFF
TRBV7-9 CSSSSNRGSTYEQYF
TRBV14 CASSHRQGGIYGYTF
TRBV6-1 CASRPRVQSNQPQHF
TRBV2 CASSDGQGKTQYF
TRBV4-1 CASSQDRGMGYTF
TRBV18 CASSEHEKLFF
TRBV9 CASSVDATQGDTEAFF
TRBV29-1 CSGGRGGLNTEAFF
TRBV11-2 CASSLSWQDNEQFF